The next 26 T cell receptor beta chains were all read from a single sample in a study of blood T cell repertoires in COVID-19. Sequencing used immunoSEQ multiplex PCR; TCRdb keeps in-frame clones, though not all of them. This sample has around 300,000 clones, with 86% found just once. The sequenced material came from peripheral blood. These receptors all stem from a woman in her 30s with active or convalescent COVID-19.

The gene calls are TRBV7-8 and TRBJ2-2; TRBD1 matches at 8 bases. This CDR3 comprises 16 residues. Germline V gene sequence: CDR1 SGHVS, CDR2 FQNEAQ. V was clipped by 7 bases and J by 1 base; unmatched bases: 8. The CDR3 sequence is CASNPTGGVNTGELFF. CDR3 nucleotides: TGTGCCAGCAACCCTACAGGGGGAGTGAACACCGGGGAGCTGTTTTTT.

The chain carries TRBV6-6 and TRBJ1-1; TRBD1 aligns across 9 bases. The CDR3 covers 14 residues. The V gene's germline CDR1 is MNHNY and CDR2 SVGAGI (reference sequence). J gave up 1 base and V 6 bases, and 3 bases lay outside the gene matches. The CDR3 region is CASSVDRGNTEAFF. The DNA of the CDR3 is TGTGCCAGCAGCGTGGACAGGGGGAACACTGAAGCTTTCTTT.

The rearrangement links TRBV7-9 to TRBJ1-3; no firm D call. Per the germline V gene, CDR1 is SEHNR and CDR2 is FQNEAQ (reference sequence). The CDR3 is made up of 12 amino acids. Trimming removed 3 bases from V and 3 bases from J, with 3 bases in between. CDR3 residues: CASSFRGNTIYF. CDR3 DNA: TGTGCCAGCAGCTTCCGTGGAAACACCATATATTTT.

The chain has TRBV24-1 and TRBJ2-1; 9 bases map to TRBD1. The germline gives CDR1 KGHDR, CDR2 SFDVKD. The junction had 2 bases not matched to a gene; V was cut back by 1 base and J by 8 bases. This CDR3 contains 14 residues. For the CDR3, the DNA is TGTGCCACCAGTGATTTAGACAGGGGGGATGAGCAGTTCTTC. Protein: CATSDLDRGDEQFF.

J is TRBJ1-3 and V is TRBV6-4, with a weak D call TRBD1 (6 bases). CDR1 and CDR2 from the germline V gene are MRHNA and SNTAGT. The CDR3 length is 15 residues. V lost 4 bases to trimming and J lost 0 bases, with 10 bases between them. The DNA of the CDR3 is TGTGCCAGCAGTGGAACAGGGAACTCTGGAAACACCATATATTTT. As protein: CASSGTGNSGNTIYF.

The chain uses TRBV4-1 and TRBJ1-6, with 10 bases lining up with TRBD1. The CDR3 spans 15 residues. V was clipped by 4 bases and J by 5 bases; unmatched bases: 2. The germline CDR1 and CDR2 sequences are MGHRA and YSYEKL. CDR3 sequence: CASSLTGGNNSPLHF. DNA for the CDR3: TGCGCCAGCAGCCTGACAGGGGGCAATAATTCACCCCTCCACTTT.

This chain connects TRBV2 to TRBJ1-2; 11 nucleotides match TRBD1. The CDR3 consists of 17 residues. The germline V gene has CDR1 SNHLY and CDR2 FYNNEI. V gave up 4 bases and J gave up 0 bases; unmatched junction bases: 7. The DNA for the CDR3 is TGTGCCAGCAGTGCCGGGACAGGGGGTTCAGCTAACTATGGCTACACCTTC. This encodes CASSAGTGGSANYGYTF.

The V call is TRBV18, the J call TRBJ2-2, with D perhaps matching TRBD1 (6 bases). The CDR3 is 14 amino acids. The germline V gene has CDR1 KGHSH and CDR2 LQKENI. Trimming cost V 4 bases and J 5 bases, with 11 bases left between them. DNA for the CDR3: TGTGCCAGCTCACACGGGACATTAACCGGGGAGCTGTTTTTT. As protein: CASSHGTLTGELFF. Together with reference TRBV18 and TRBJ2-2, the CDR3 gives the full variable domain: NAGVMQNPRHLVRRRGQEARLRCSPMKGHSHVYWYRQLPEEGLKFMVYLQKENIIDESGMPKERFSAEFPKEGPSILRIQQVVRGDSAAYFCASSHGTLTGELFFGEGSRLTVL.

Here the CDR3 DNA reads TGTGCCAGCACTAGTCTAGCTGGAAACACCATATATTTT. Residues: CASTSLAGNTIYF. The chain recombines TRBV6-5 with TRBJ1-3; D gene ambiguous. V was shortened by 7 bases and J by 2 bases, with 9 bases between the two germline ends. Germline CDR1 is MNHEY and CDR2 is SVGAGI. The CDR3 sequence is 13 residues long.

This clone showed up just a few times. The CDR3 coding sequence is TGTGCCAGCAGCTTAGCAACTCTACTCTCGGGGGGGCCTGGTTACGAGCAGTACTTC. The encoded protein is CASSLATLLSGGPGYEQYF. The J gene is TRBJ2-7, the V gene TRBV7-4, with 8 bases lining up with TRBD2. Germline trimming cut 0 bases from V and 4 bases from J; bases unmatched to any gene: 17. Germline V lookup: CDR1 SGHVT, CDR2 SQSDAQ. This CDR3 is built from 19 residues.

V is TRBV5-3 and J is TRBJ1-3, with D hard to call. TRBV5-3 is sorted into the ORF group, with uncertain function. V was clipped by 4 bases and J by 4 bases, with 18 bases between them. CDR3 length equals 16 residues. CDR3 residues: CARSLNPGFCGNTIYF. CDR3 bases: TGTGCCAGAAGCCTTAATCCAGGCTTCTGCGGAAACACCATATATTTT.

This clone was detected a few times. The chain has TRBV10-2 and TRBJ2-7; the D gene is possibly TRBD1 (5 bases). V lost 2 bases and J 9 bases, leaving 11 bases between the germline ends. The CDR3 has 12 amino acids. The V gene's germline CDR1 is WSHSY and CDR2 SAAADI. The CDR3 DNA reads as TGCGCCAGCAGTGAGAGCAGGGCCGCGCAGTACTTC. It encodes CASSESRAAQYF.

The chain joins TRBV3-1 (or the pseudogene TRBV3-2) to TRBJ2-5; the D is unclear. Germline V gives CDR1 LGHDT, CDR2 YNNKEL (reference sequence). Trimming took off 1 base at V and 8 bases at J, with 11 bases between the two ends. There are 13 residues in the CDR3. CDR3 protein: CASSQGGLGTQYF. CDR3 DNA: TGTGCCAGCAGCCAAGGAGGTTTGGGTACCCAGTACTTC.

The V gene is TRBV10-1, the J gene TRBJ2-1, with 7 bases matching TRBD1. This CDR3 is built from 16 residues. With V trimmed by 7 bases and J by 5 bases, 14 bases remained unmatched. Germline V gene sequence: CDR1 WNHNN, CDR2 SYGVQD (reference sequence). This CDR3 reads CASNRQQAGGHNEQFF. CDR3 nucleotides: TGCGCCAGCAATAGGCAACAAGCAGGGGGTCACAATGAGCAGTTCTTC.

This rearrangement joins TRBV4-1 to TRBJ1-3, with D hard to call. The V end lost 0 bases, the J end lost 10 bases, and 10 bases lay between the germline ends. Germline V gene data show CDR1 as MGHRA and CDR2 as YSYEKL. The CDR3 has 13 residues. This chain's CDR3 is CASSQDPGGTIYF. DNA for the CDR3: TGCGCCAGCAGCCAAGACCCCGGCGGGACCATATATTTT.

V gene TRBV5-1 combines with J gene TRBJ2-1, with TRBD1 matching 9 bases. The germline V gene has CDR1 SGHRS and CDR2 YFSETQ. V lost 7 bases to trimming and J lost 8 bases; unmatched junction nucleotides: 4. The CDR3 is 12 amino acids. CDR3 in amino acids: CASGQGYDEQFF. For the CDR3, the DNA is TGCGCCAGCGGACAGGGGTACGATGAGCAGTTCTTC.

The chain carries TRBV5-6 and TRBJ1-3; possible D gene TRBD1, 5 bases. CDR1 and CDR2 (germline): SGHDT, YYEEEE. This CDR3 has 14 residues. Trimming took off 3 bases at V and 0 bases at J, with 7 bases between the two ends. The CDR3 is CASSSTVSGNTIYF. The CDR3 coding sequence is TGTGCCAGCAGCTCGACAGTCTCTGGAAACACCATATATTTT. Complete variable domain (other parts from reference TRBV5-6 and TRBJ1-3): DAGVTQSPTHLIKTRGQQVTLRCSPKSGHDTVSWYQQALGQGPQFIFQYYEEEERQRGNFPDRFSGHQFPNYSSELNVNALLLGDSALYLCASSSTVSGNTIYFGEGSWLTVV.

The chain joins TRBV3-1 (or the pseudogene TRBV3-2) to TRBJ1-2; D might be TRBD1 (6 bases). This CDR3 comprises 13 residues. Germline CDR1 and CDR2: LGHDT and YNNKEL (reference sequence). Trimming took 4 bases from V and 7 from J, leaving 13 bases between them. In DNA form, the CDR3 reads TGTGCCAGCAGCCCGGGAGGGGGGGGTGGCTACACCTTC. Protein product: CASSPGGGGGYTF.

This chain links TRBV11-2 with TRBJ2-5; D call uncertain. This CDR3 region has 14 residues. Germline V lookup: CDR1 SGHAT, CDR2 FQNNGV. The germline V and J ends were trimmed by 3 bases and 4 bases, with 12 bases remaining between them. The CDR3 spells CASSLRMSGETQYF. The CDR3 nucleotides are TGTGCCAGCAGCTTGCGAATGTCCGGAGAGACCCAGTACTTC.

This clone is a singleton in its sample. The rearrangement links TRBV5-6 to TRBJ1-1; D is undetermined. The V end lost 2 bases, the J end lost 4 bases, and 6 bases lay between the germline ends. This CDR3 is built from 12 residues. Germline V gene lookup returns CDR1 SGHDT and CDR2 YYEEEE. The CDR3 loop is CASSFWATEAFF. CDR3 DNA sequence: TGTGCCAGCAGCTTTTGGGCCACTGAAGCTTTCTTT.

This clone was found once. The chain recombines TRBV7-9 with TRBJ1-1, with TRBD1 identical over 8 bases. After removal of 3 bases from V and 8 bases from J, the junction contained 14 bases not matched to a gene. Germline CDR1 SEHNR, CDR2 FQNEAQ (reference sequence). CDR3 length equals 16 residues. The CDR3 loop reads CASSFPFGQGGGEAFF. The CDR3 region has the DNA TGTGCCAGCAGCTTTCCTTTTGGACAGGGAGGGGGCGAAGCTTTCTTT.

As concerns this clone: Other DNA sequences in the same sample also yield this CDR3. V is TRBV7-2 and J is TRBJ2-2; 9 nucleotides match TRBD1. Trimming removed 5 bases from V and 4 bases from J; junction bases left unmatched: 5. The length of the CDR3 is 15 residues. Germline V gene data show CDR1 as SGHTA and CDR2 as FQGNSA. CDR3 bases: TGTGCCAGCAGCCCCCGACAGGGGGGCACCGGGGAGCTGTTTTTT. Its protein is CASSPRQGGTGELFF.

As DNA, the CDR3 is TGTGCCAGCAGTAGGGACAGCCTTAAAAATCAGCCCCAGCATTTT. Protein: CASSRDSLKNQPQHF. The gene calls are TRBV6-2 or TRBV6-3 and TRBJ1-5; 7 nucleotides agree with TRBD1. J lost 4 bases, V lost 5 bases, and 8 bases had no gene match. Germline CDR1 MNHEY, CDR2 SVGEGT. The CDR3 consists of 15 residues.

Comment on this clone: Other DNA sequences in the sample encode the same CDR3. The chain links TRBV9 to TRBJ2-2; D perhaps matches TRBD1 (6 bases). The CDR3 contains 15 residues. CDR1 is SGDLS and CDR2 is YYNGEE in the germline V gene. V lost 0 bases to trimming and J lost 3 bases, with 9 bases between them. The CDR3 sequence: CASSVAGVDTGELFF. DNA for the CDR3: TGTGCCAGCAGCGTAGCAGGGGTGGACACCGGGGAGCTGTTTTTT. The full variable domain, its missing parts supplied by reference TRBV9 and TRBJ2-2, is DSGVTQTPKHLITATGQRVTLRCSPRSGDLSVYWYQQSLDQGLQFLIQYYNGEERAKGNILERFSAQQFPDLHSELNLSSLELGDSALYFCASSVAGVDTGELFFGEGSRLTVL.

The rearrangement joins TRBV2 to TRBJ1-6, with D possibly TRBD1 on 6 matching bases. The CDR3 has 14 residues. Germline CDR1 SNHLY, CDR2 FYNNEI. Trimming shortened V by 7 bases and J by 8 bases, and 15 bases separated the two germline ends. CDR3 residues: CASKKGEGDSPLHF. The DNA for the CDR3 is TGTGCCAGCAAAAAGGGGGAAGGGGATTCACCCCTCCACTTT.

V and J are TRBV19 and TRBJ2-1; 13 nucleotides match TRBD2. There are 15 residues in the CDR3. Germline V lookup: CDR1 LNHDA, CDR2 SQIVND (reference sequence). With 7 bases clipped from V and 9 bases from J, the junction kept 9 bases outside the gene matches. CDR3 coding DNA: TGTGCCAGTATCCCGACTAGCGGGGGGCCGGGTGAGCAGTTCTTC. Its protein is CASIPTSGGPGEQFF.